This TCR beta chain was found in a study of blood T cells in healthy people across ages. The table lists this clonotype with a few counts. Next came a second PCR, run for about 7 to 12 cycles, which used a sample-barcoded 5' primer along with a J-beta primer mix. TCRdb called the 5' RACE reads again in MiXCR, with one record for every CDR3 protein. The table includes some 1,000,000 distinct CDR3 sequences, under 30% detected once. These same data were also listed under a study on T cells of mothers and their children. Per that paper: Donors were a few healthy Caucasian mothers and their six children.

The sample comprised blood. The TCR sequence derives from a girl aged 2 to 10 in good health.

CDR3 in amino acids: CASSQIGPHFPQETQYF. CDR3 in DNA: TGTGCCAGCAGCCAAATCGGACCCCATTTTCCACAAGAGACCCAGTACTTC. J is TRBJ2-5 and V is TRBV3-1; D ambiguous. Germline CDR1 and CDR2: LGHDT and YNNKEL (reference sequence). V was clipped by 2 bases and J by 2 bases, with 18 bases between them. The CDR3 spans 17 residues.